The 6 T cell receptor beta chains below all came from one sample that was sequenced in a study of blood T cell repertoires in COVID-19 (dated by TCRdb to 2020 to 2021). Libraries were made using the immunoSEQ multiplex PCR assay. Drawn from immuneACCESS, this table holds only the in-frame rearrangements with V and J called that TCRdb kept. Clones are partly lost; checked studies trace under half to an unresolved V gene and leave the rest unexplained. The sample table holds about 81,000 clones, of which about four fifths were seen once. Less than 15% of the sample is taken by the ten largest. What was sequenced was peripheral blood. These receptors originate from a human donor in a cohort sampled during active COVID-19.

The rearrangement joins TRBV15 to TRBJ1-6, with D possibly matching TRBD1 (5 bases). Trimming cost V 1 base and J 4 bases, with 14 bases left between them. The CDR3 has 17 residues. Germline values: CDR1 LNHNV, CDR2 YYDKDF (reference sequence). The CDR3 is CATSRAPTDLYNSPLHF. The DNA of the CDR3 is TGTGCCACCAGCAGAGCCCCGACAGACCTATATAATTCACCCCTCCACTTT.

The V gene is TRBV5-1, the J gene TRBJ2-2, with TRBD1 as a possible D gene (5 bases). V lost 4 bases, J lost 1 base, and 11 bases lay in between. Looked up from germline, CDR1 is SGHRS and CDR2 is YFSETQ. The CDR3 extends over 15 amino acids. CDR3 sequence reads: CASSLDSVNTGELFF. DNA for the CDR3: TGCGCCAGCAGCCTCGACAGCGTGAACACCGGGGAGCTGTTTTTT.

This sequence joins TRBV4-2 and TRBJ2-1, with D possibly matching TRBD2 (6 bases). CDR3 size: 13 residues. Germline V gives CDR1 LGHNA, CDR2 YNFKEQ. The ends were cut back, 1 base at V and 8 bases at J, with 9 bases in the middle. CDR3 protein: CASSQAGTDEQFF. The CDR3 DNA reads TGTGCCAGCAGCCAAGCTGGGACTGATGAGCAGTTCTTC.

The V and J genes are TRBV5-1 and TRBJ2-1, with 10 bases matching TRBD2. Germline lookup yields CDR1 SGHRS and CDR2 YFSETQ. Trimming cost V 2 bases and J 7 bases; bases outside gene matches: 3. The CDR3 is made up of 14 amino acids. The CDR3 bases are TGCGCCAGCAGCTTTAGCGGGGGGACTAATGAGCAGTTCTTC. This gives the protein CASSFSGGTNEQFF.

This chain uses TRBV3-1 (or the pseudogene TRBV3-2) with TRBJ2-7; D possibly corresponds to TRBD2 (6 bases). Per the germline V gene, CDR1 is LGHDT and CDR2 is YNNKEL (reference sequence). The length of the CDR3 is 13 residues. Trimming shortened V by 4 bases and J by 5 bases, and 12 bases separated the two germline ends. The CDR3 spells CASSRRTTHEQYF. DNA for the CDR3: TGTGCCAGCAGCCGTAGGACTACCCACGAGCAGTACTTC.

This chain joins TRBV7-6 and TRBJ2-5; perhaps TRBD2 as D (7 bases). Trimming removed 5 bases from V and 4 bases from J, with 26 bases in between. The CDR3 consists of 18 residues. In germline, CDR1 is SGHVS, CDR2 FNYEAQ. CDR3 sequence reads: CASSPSPQGGAAGETQYF. As DNA, the CDR3 is TGTGCCAGCAGCCCCTCCCCCCAAGGGGGGGCGGCAGGAGAGACCCAGTACTTC. The variable domain in full, with the rest retrieved from reference TRBV7-6 and TRBJ2-5, is GAGVSQSPRYKVTKRGQDVALRCDPISGHVSLYWYRQALGQGPEFLTYFNYEAQQDKSGLPNDRFSAERPEGSISTLTIQRTEQRDSAMYRCASSPSPQGGAAGETQYFGPGTRLLVL.